The rows below give T cell receptor beta chains drawn from one sample of a study of cytomegalovirus exposure and HLA in healthy donors. This table comes from immunoSEQ multiplex PCR, and its TCRdb copy is limited to in-frame clones, with some not included. The sample contains around 130,000 clones, around 81% of which appear only once. Sequencing was carried out using PBMCs. Every receptor here comes from a woman between 40 and 50 years old in good health and CMV-seronegative. Both conserved end residues are part of each CDR3. D genes are given only for firm matches. The size of a clone is reported for some rows only, either as once, few or many, or as a class for expanded clones.

TRBV5-4,NA,TRBD2,TRBJ2-7,CASSSAGGAYEQYF,TGTGCCAGCAGCTCCGCGGGGGGGGCCTACGAGCAGTACTTC
TRBV19,NA,TRBD1,TRBJ1-4,CASSMSDRGATNEKLFF,TGTGCCAGTAGTATGTCGGACAGGGGAGCAACTAATGAAAAACTGTTTTTT
TRBV6-6,NA,TRBD2,TRBJ2-1,CASSSRTSGGNNEQFF,TGTGCCAGCAGTTCTCGGACTAGCGGGGGGAACAATGAGCAGTTCTTC
TRBV7-2,NA,TRBD2,TRBJ2-7,CASSFDIGTREQYF,TGTGCCAGCAGCTTCGATATAGGGACTAGAGAGCAGTACTTC
TRBV5-4,NA,TRBD1,TRBJ1-2,CASSMGQGDYGYTF,TGTGCCAGCAGCATGGGACAGGGGGACTATGGCTACACCTTC
TRBV28,once,TRBD1,TRBJ1-5,CASSLGSLTGGGNQPQHF,TGTGCCAGCAGTTTAGGGTCCCTAACAGGGGGTGGCAATCAGCCCCAGCATTTT
TRBV13,NA,TRBD1,TRBJ1-1,CAGSSEGQLNTEAFF,TGTGCCGGCAGCTCAGAGGGACAGTTGAACACTGAAGCTTTCTTT
TRBV6-5,NA,NA,TRBJ2-7,CASALGGGYEQYF,TGTGCCAGCGCTTTGGGCGGAGGGTACGAGCAGTACTTC
TRBV18,NA,NA,TRBJ1-1,CASSPVWNTEAFF,TGTGCCAGCTCACCCGTTTGGAACACTGAAGCTTTCTTT
TRBV2,NA,TRBD1,TRBJ2-7,CASSDGTGGFYEQYF,TGTGCCAGCAGTGATGGAACAGGGGGCTTTTACGAGCAGTACTTC
TRBV7-2,NA,NA,TRBJ2-7,CASSLKTGSYEQYF,TGTGCCAGCAGCTTAAAAACGGGGAGCTACGAGCAGTACTTC
TRBV9,NA,TRBD1,TRBJ2-3,CASSASGQGRTDTQYF,TGTGCCAGCAGCGCGAGTGGACAGGGTAGAACAGATACGCAGTATTTT
TRBV27,NA,NA,TRBJ1-1,CAVRRASGTEAFF,TGTGCCGTGCGGAGGGCGTCGGGCACTGAAGCTTTCTTT
TRBV6-6,NA,NA,TRBJ2-7,CASSYSKRFDLEEQYF,TGTGCCAGCAGTTACTCGAAAAGGTTCGATCTAGAGGAGCAGTACTTC
TRBV14,NA,NA,TRBJ2-7,CASSQDSAGWFYEQYF,TGTGCCAGCAGCCAAGATTCGGCGGGTTGGTTCTACGAGCAGTACTTC
TRBV19,NA,NA,TRBJ1-1,CASTIHRNTEAFF,TGTGCCAGTACTATCCACAGGAACACTGAAGCTTTCTTT
TRBV5-1,NA,TRBD2,TRBJ2-5,CASSLALAGNKGTQYF,TGCGCCAGCAGCTTGGCCCTAGCGGGCAACAAGGGGACCCAGTACTTC
TRBV27,NA,NA,TRBJ1-2,CASSTPLGDGYTF,TGTGCCAGCAGTACGCCCTTAGGGGATGGCTACACCTTC
TRBV7-9,NA,TRBD1,TRBJ2-2,CASSPRDRADGELFF,TGTGCCAGCAGCCCCAGGGACAGGGCGGACGGGGAGCTGTTTTTT
TRBV11-3,NA,NA,TRBJ2-1,CASSHPGLYNEQFF,TGTGCCAGCAGCCACCCGGGACTGTACAATGAGCAGTTCTTC
TRBV5-1,NA,NA,TRBJ2-3,CASKVSAGSTDTQYF,TGCGCCAGTAAAGTTAGTGCGGGTAGCACAGATACGCAGTATTTT
TRBV29-1,few,TRBD2,TRBJ2-3,CSAEGTSGDTDTQYF,TGCAGCGCCGAGGGGACTAGCGGGGACACAGATACGCAGTATTTT
TRBV7-9,NA,NA,TRBJ1-1,CASSRAGLTREAFF,TGTGCCAGCAGCCGAGCCGGCCTAACGAGGGAAGCTTTCTTT
TRBV6-1,NA,NA,TRBJ2-1,CASSEAWRDEQFF,TGTGCCAGCAGTGAGGCGTGGAGGGATGAGCAGTTCTTC
TRBV27,NA,NA,TRBJ1-6,CASRVYRDSPLHF,TGTGCCAGCAGAGTATACAGGGACTCACCCCTCCACTTT
TRBV2,NA,TRBD1,TRBJ2-7,CASWGTGRGEQYF,TGTGCCAGCTGGGGGACAGGACGGGGCGAGCAGTACTTC
TRBV12-5,NA,TRBD1,TRBJ2-5,CASARDRETQYF,TGTGCTAGTGCCCGGGACAGGGAGACCCAGTACTTC
TRBV14,few,NA,TRBJ2-7,CASSQKTPPYEQYF,TGTGCCAGCAGCCAAAAGACACCCCCCTACGAGCAGTACTTC
TRBV27,NA,NA,TRBJ1-2,CASRPNRGAPYYGYTF,TGTGCCAGCAGGCCCAACCGGGGGGCTCCCTACTATGGCTACACCTTC
TRBV4-3,once,NA,TRBJ2-7,CASSQETGGAYEQYF,TGCGCCAGCAGCCAAGAAACAGGCGGAGCCTACGAGCAGTACTTC
TRBV4-1,NA,NA,TRBJ1-1,CASSHVAMNTEAFF,TGCGCCAGCAGCCACGTAGCTATGAACACTGAAGCTTTCTTT
TRBV18,NA,NA,TRBJ1-2,CASSRDYTNYGYTF,TGTGCCAGCTCGAGGGACTACACTAACTATGGCTACACCTTC
TRBV4-3,NA,TRBD1,TRBJ1-2,CASSQGVDRDGYTF,TGCGCCAGCAGCCAAGGTGTGGACAGGGATGGCTACACCTTC
TRBV19,NA,NA,TRBJ2-7,CASSIGGLSYEQYF,TGTGCCAGTAGTATAGGCGGGTTATCCTACGAGCAGTACTTC
TRBV19,NA,NA,TRBJ1-2,CASSMLPGGRDGYTF,TGTGCCAGTAGTATGCTCCCGGGGGGGCGGGATGGCTACACCTTC
TRBV5-1,once,NA,TRBJ2-3,CASTEGWGGLTDTQYF,TGCGCCAGCACCGAGGGGTGGGGGGGCCTGACAGATACGCAGTATTTT
TRBV5-6,NA,TRBD1,TRBJ2-7,CASSLTQGGGYEQYF,TGTGCCAGCAGCTTGACACAGGGGGGAGGCTACGAGCAGTACTTC
TRBV19,NA,TRBD1,TRBJ2-7,CASSIAGQGTYEQYF,TGTGCCAGTAGTATCGCGGGACAGGGGACTTACGAGCAGTACTTC
TRBV6-6,few,NA,TRBJ1-2,CASSSRVSSSWGYTF,TGTGCCAGCAGTTCACGGGTCTCTTCCTCTTGGGGCTACACCTTC
TRBV5-6,NA,NA,TRBJ1-1,CASSLALTSQTEAFF,TGTGCCAGCAGCTTGGCTTTAACTAGCCAGACTGAAGCTTTCTTT
TRBV4-1,few,TRBD1,TRBJ2-2,CASSPESTGARLNTGELFF,TGCGCCAGCAGCCCGGAGAGTACAGGGGCGCGGCTTAACACCGGGGAGCTGTTTTTT
TRBV18,NA,TRBD1,TRBJ2-1,CASSSTGTESNEQFF,TGTGCCAGCTCATCTACCGGGACAGAATCCAATGAGCAGTTCTTC
TRBV5-6,NA,TRBD1,TRBJ2-7,CASSRTKGQIKTYEQYF,TGTGCCAGCAGCCGGACGAAGGGACAGATCAAAACCTACGAGCAGTACTTC
TRBV29-1,few,NA,TRBJ1-1,CSVVRDLNTEAFF,TGCAGCGTTGTGCGGGATCTGAACACTGAAGCTTTCTTT
TRBV11-3,NA,TRBD2,TRBJ2-1,CASSLGRREVSYNEQFF,TGTGCCAGCAGCTTGGGACGCCGGGAGGTGTCCTACAATGAGCAGTTCTTC
TRBV27,few,TRBD1,TRBJ1-5,CASSSDRLNQPQHF,TGTGCCAGCAGTTCGGACAGGTTAAATCAGCCCCAGCATTTT
TRBV5-4,few,NA,TRBJ1-1,CASSRPEIGQYTEAFF,TGTGCCAGCAGTCGCCCCGAAATTGGACAGTACACTGAAGCTTTCTTT
TRBV4-1,NA,TRBD2,TRBJ2-7,CASSPGTSGDYEQYF,TGCGCCAGCAGCCCCGGGACTAGCGGGGACTACGAGCAGTACTTC